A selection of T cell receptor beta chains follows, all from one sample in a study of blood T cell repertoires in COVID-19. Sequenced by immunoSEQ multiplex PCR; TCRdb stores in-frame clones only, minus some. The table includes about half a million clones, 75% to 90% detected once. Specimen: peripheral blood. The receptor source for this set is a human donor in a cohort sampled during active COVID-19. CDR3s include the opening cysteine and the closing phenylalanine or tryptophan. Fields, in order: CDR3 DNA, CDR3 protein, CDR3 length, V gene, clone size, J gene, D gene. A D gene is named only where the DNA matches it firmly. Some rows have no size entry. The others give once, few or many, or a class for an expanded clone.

DNA: TGTGCCAGCCAATACAGTTTACCGGATACGCAGTATTTT
CDR3: CASQYSLPDTQYF
length: 13
V: TRBV12-3/TRBV12-4
size: NA
J: TRBJ2-3
D: NA

DNA: TGTGCCAGCAGCTTAACCCCCGGGGCTAATGAAAAACTGTTTTTT
CDR3: CASSLTPGANEKLFF
length: 15
V: TRBV7-6
size: NA
J: TRBJ1-4
D: NA

DNA: TGTGCCAGCAGTTTACAGGGGTTGAACTACGAGCAGTACTTC
CDR3: CASSLQGLNYEQYF
length: 14
V: TRBV6-5
size: NA
J: TRBJ2-7
D: TRBD1

DNA: TGTGCCACCAGTGAGGCCGGAGACTACGAGCAGTACTTC
CDR3: CATSEAGDYEQYF
length: 13
V: TRBV24-1
size: NA
J: TRBJ2-7
D: NA

DNA: TGTGCCAGCAGCTCCCAGTGGGCGACCGTTAGCAATCAGCCCCAGCATTTT
CDR3: CASSSQWATVSNQPQHF
length: 17
V: TRBV7-2
size: NA
J: TRBJ1-5
D: NA

DNA: TGCAGCGGCCGGAGCAGTGGGGGCCGTGAAGCTTTCTTT
CDR3: CSGRSSGGREAFF
length: 13
V: TRBV29-1
size: NA
J: TRBJ1-1
D: NA

DNA: TGTGCCAGCAGTTACTTCGGGACAGGGATCCACGAGCAGTACTTC
CDR3: CASSYFGTGIHEQYF
length: 15
V: TRBV6-5
size: NA
J: TRBJ2-7
D: TRBD1

DNA: TGTGCCTCGGGGCGGGGTGGGAATTCACCCCTCCACTTT
CDR3: CASGRGGNSPLHF
length: 13
V: TRBV30
size: NA
J: TRBJ1-6
D: NA

DNA: TGTGCCAGCAGCAGGAACAGGGTTGAAAAACTGTTTTTT
CDR3: CASSRNRVEKLFF
length: 13
V: TRBV5-6
size: NA
J: TRBJ1-4
D: NA

DNA: TGTGCCAGCAGCCATCACAACGAGCAGTACTTC
CDR3: CASSHHNEQYF
length: 11
V: TRBV14
size: once
J: TRBJ2-7
D: NA

DNA: TGTGCCAGCAGCAGCAACACCGGGGAGCTGTTTTTT
CDR3: CASSSNTGELFF
length: 12
V: TRBV7-2
size: NA
J: TRBJ2-2
D: NA

DNA: TGTGCCAGCAGTTACCTTAATGGCTACACCTTC
CDR3: CASSYLNGYTF
length: 11
V: TRBV6-6
size: NA
J: TRBJ1-2
D: NA

DNA: TGTGCCAGCAGTTACACAGGAGCCTATGGCTACACCTTC
CDR3: CASSYTGAYGYTF
length: 13
V: TRBV6-5
size: once
J: TRBJ1-2
D: NA

DNA: TGTGCCAGTAGTACTGGACAGGGGGGCTACAATGAGCAGTTCTTC
CDR3: CASSTGQGGYNEQFF
length: 15
V: TRBV19
size: once
J: TRBJ2-1
D: TRBD1